The clone carrying this T cell receptor (beta chain) was observed a handful of times. Its antigen is currently unknown. cDNA libraries for TCR alpha and TCR beta, carrying sample barcodes and UMIs, came from 5'RACE with constant-segment primers. A single record per CDR3 protein comes from TCRdb applying MiXCR to the 5' RACE reads. The data hold a few hundred thousand distinct CDR3 sequences, with around 21% observed a single time. The data belong to a study of T-cell memory formation after mild COVID-19. Per germline, CDR1 SGHTA and CDR2 FQGNSA. The CDR3 loop spans 11 amino acids. V was cut by 3 bases and J by 5 bases, with 3 bases left in between. Study-level findings and limits: Contracting clones, day 15 to 85, had balanced CD4/CD8, and later expanders favored CD4+. Memory cells collected pre-infection included some clones that later responded, suggesting cross-reactive memory joined. SARS-CoV-2 specificity was not confirmed for second-wave clones peaking on day 37.

The rearrangement joins TRBV7-2 to TRBJ2-3; no clear D gene. Sequencing used PBMCs or a T cell subset sorted from them (not recorded which). This TCR was sampled from an adult woman who had mild COVID-19 (a few samples of this study predate the infection). Cell type and time point are not known. CDR3 residues: CASSFQDTQYF. The CDR3 bases are TGTGCCAGCAGCTTTCAAGATACGCAGTATTTT.